The sequence of this TCR beta chain was determined in a study of blood T cell repertoires in COVID-19. Overall study context: The United States, Italy and Spain supplied acute and convalescent COVID-19 samples.

Authors' analysis steps: The assay estimated nucleated cells by amplifying reference gene primers. Generated by immunoSEQ multiplex PCR, the TCRdb table keeps only in-frame clones and is missing some. V, J and clone size were drawn from that table, and D and trimming were deduced from the DNA. The top ten clones hold approximately 14% of a sample with about 34,000 clones, roughly 85% of them seen once. The CDR3 has 17 residues. CDR1 LGHNA and CDR2 YSLEER come from the germline V gene. Trimming removed 0 bases from V and 6 bases from J; junction bases left unmatched: 10. The receptor's source is a human donor with acute or convalescent COVID-19. The donor label of this sample is uncertain. This chain uses TRBV4-3 with TRBJ2-3; the match to TRBD2 covers 9 bases. The sample taken for sequencing was peripheral blood. CDR3 coding DNA: TGCGCCAGCAGCCAAGAAGTAATGGCGGGGGGGTTCGATACGCAGTATTTT. Translated, it gives CASSQEVMAGGFDTQYF.